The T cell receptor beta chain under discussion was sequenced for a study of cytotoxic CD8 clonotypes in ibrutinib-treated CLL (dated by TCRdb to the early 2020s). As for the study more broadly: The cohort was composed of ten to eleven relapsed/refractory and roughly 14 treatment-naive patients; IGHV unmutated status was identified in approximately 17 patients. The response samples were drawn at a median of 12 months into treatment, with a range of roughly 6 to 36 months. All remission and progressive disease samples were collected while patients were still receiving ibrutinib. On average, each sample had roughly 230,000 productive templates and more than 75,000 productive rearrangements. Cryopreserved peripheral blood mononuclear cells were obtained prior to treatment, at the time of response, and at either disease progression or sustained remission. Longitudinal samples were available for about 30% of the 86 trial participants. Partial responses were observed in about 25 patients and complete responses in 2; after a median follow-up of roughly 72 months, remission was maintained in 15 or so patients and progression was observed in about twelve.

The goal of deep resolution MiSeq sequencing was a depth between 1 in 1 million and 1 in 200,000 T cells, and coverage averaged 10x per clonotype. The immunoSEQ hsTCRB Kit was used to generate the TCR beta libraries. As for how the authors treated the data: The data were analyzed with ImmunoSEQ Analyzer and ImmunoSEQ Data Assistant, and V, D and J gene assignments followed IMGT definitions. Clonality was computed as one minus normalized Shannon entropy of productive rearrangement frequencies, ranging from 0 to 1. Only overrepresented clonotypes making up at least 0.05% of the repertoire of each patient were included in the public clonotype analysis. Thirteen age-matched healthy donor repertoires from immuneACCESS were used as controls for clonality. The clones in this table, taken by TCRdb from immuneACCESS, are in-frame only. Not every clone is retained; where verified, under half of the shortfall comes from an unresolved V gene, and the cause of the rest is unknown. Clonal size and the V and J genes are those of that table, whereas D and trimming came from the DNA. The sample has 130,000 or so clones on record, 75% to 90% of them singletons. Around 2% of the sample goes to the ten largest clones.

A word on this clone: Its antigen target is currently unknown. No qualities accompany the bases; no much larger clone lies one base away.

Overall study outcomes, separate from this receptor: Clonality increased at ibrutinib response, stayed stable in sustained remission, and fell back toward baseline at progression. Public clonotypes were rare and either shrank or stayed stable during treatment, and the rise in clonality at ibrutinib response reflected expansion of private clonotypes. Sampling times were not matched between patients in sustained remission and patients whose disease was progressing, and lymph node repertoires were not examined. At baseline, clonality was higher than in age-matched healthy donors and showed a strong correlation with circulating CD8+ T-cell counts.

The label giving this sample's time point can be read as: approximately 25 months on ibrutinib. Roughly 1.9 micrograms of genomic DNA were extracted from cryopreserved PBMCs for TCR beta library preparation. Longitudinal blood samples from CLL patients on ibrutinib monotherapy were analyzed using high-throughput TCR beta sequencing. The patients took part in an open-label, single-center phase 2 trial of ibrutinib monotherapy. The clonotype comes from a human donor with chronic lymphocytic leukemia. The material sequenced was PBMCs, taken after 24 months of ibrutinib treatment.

The bases read TGTGCCAGCAGCTTAATGGTCCCCACAGATACGCAGTATTTT. This is translated as CASSLMVPTDTQYF. The rearranged segments are TRBV7-3 and TRBJ2-3, with the D gene not confidently named. CDR1 is given as SGHTA and CDR2 as FQGTGA, both from the germline V gene. V is pared back by 1 base and J by 2 bases, with 7 bases lying between the germline termini. The CDR3, cysteine through phenylalanine, is 14 amino acids long. Only CDR3 DNA is held: 42 bases, read in frame from base 1.